The 4 T cell receptor beta chains presented below share a single source sample, sequenced in a study of graft-versus-host responses after intestinal transplantation. Here immunoSEQ multiplex PCR was the method, and the copy in TCRdb shows in-frame clones only, minus some. The sample lists some 77,000 clones, 92% occurring once. The starting material was PBMCs, obtained 98 days after intestinal transplantation. The receptor source for this set is a human patient who received an intestinal transplant, so some T cells may come from the graft donor.

This chain connects TRBV28 to TRBJ2-1, with 7 positions matching TRBD2. V lost 2 bases and J lost 6; bases outside the gene matches: 1. Germline V gene data show CDR1 as MDHEN and CDR2 as SYDVKM. The CDR3 spans 13 residues. CDR3 DNA sequence: TGTGCCAGCAGTTTACGGACTAGCAATGAGCAGTTCTTC. Translation gives CASSLRTSNEQFF.

The rearrangement uses TRBV29-1 and TRBJ1-5; possibly TRBD1 for D (5 bases). The CDR3 has 13 amino acids. Between the trimmed V and J ends, which lost 6 bases and 9 bases, there was a span of 18 bases. Germline CDR1 is SQVTM and CDR2 is ANQGSEA. In DNA, the CDR3 is TGCAGCGTGGGGGACCGCATCAATGGGCCCCAGCATTTT. Translating it yields CSVGDRINGPQHF.

V usage is TRBV2 and J usage is TRBJ2-5; 10 nucleotides align to TRBD2. Germline CDR1 reads SNHLY; CDR2 reads FYNNEI. Trimming cost V 0 bases and J 13 bases; bases outside gene matches: 11. This CDR3 is built from 15 residues. The chain's CDR3 is CASSEAQAGGPSGYF. The CDR3 DNA follows: TGTGCCAGCAGTGAAGCTCAAGCGGGGGGGCCCTCTGGGTACTTC.

The chain employs TRBV7-9 and TRBJ2-1; D not resolved. V lost 2 bases and J 0 bases, leaving 8 bases between the germline ends. The germline V gene has CDR1 SEHNR and CDR2 FQNEAQ (reference sequence). CDR3 length: 15 amino acids. CDR3 nucleotides: TGTGCCAGCAGCTTAAGAGAGAGCTCCTACAATGAGCAGTTCTTC. Encoded protein: CASSLRESSYNEQFF.